What follows is one T cell receptor (beta chain) and its context. The assay was immunoSEQ multiplex PCR, and TCRdb's table has in-frame clones only and misses some. The sample records fewer than 70,000 clones, 60% to 85% being singletons. The Seattle patients joined while their infection was active and were tracked longitudinally afterward. The data originate from a study of blood T cell repertoires in COVID-19. Study context: Acute and convalescent COVID-19 samples came from the United States, Italy and Spain.

The clonotype comes from a man aged 25 to 40 with COVID-19, enrolled during active disease. The sequenced sample was peripheral blood.

The CDR3 loop reads CASSHPTSGKDEQFF. The CDR3 DNA reads as TGCGCCAGCAGCCATCCGACTAGCGGGAAAGACGAGCAGTTCTTC. The rearrangement uses TRBV4-1 and TRBJ2-1, with TRBD2 matching over 11 bases. The ends lost 3 bases at V and 10 bases at J; junction bases unmatched: 8. CDR3 length: 15 residues. In germline, CDR1 is MGHRA, CDR2 YSYEKL.